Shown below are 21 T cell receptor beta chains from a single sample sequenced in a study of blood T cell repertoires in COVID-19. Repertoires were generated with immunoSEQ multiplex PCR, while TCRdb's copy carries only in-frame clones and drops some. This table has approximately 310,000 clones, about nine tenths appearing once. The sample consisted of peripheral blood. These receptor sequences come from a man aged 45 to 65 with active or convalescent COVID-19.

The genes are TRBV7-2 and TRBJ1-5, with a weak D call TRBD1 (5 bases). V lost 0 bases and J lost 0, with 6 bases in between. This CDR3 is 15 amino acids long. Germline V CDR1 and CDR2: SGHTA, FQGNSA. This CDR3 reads CASSLAGGSNQPQHF. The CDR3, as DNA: TGTGCCAGCAGCTTAGCGGGGGGTAGCAATCAGCCCCAGCATTTT.

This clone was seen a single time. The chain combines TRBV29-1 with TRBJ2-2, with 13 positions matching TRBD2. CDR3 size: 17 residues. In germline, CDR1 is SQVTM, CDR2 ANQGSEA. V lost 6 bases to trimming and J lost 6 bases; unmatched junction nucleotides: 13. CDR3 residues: CSVAGVGLAGVAGELFF. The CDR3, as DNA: TGCAGCGTGGCAGGGGTTGGACTAGCGGGAGTGGCCGGGGAGCTGTTTTTT.

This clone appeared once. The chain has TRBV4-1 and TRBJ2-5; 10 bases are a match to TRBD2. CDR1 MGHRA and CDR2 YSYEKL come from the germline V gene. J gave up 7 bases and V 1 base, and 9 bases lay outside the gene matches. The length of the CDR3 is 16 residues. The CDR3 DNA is TGCGCCAGCAGCCAAGTAGGGAGCGGGAGGGCCGGGACCCAGTACTTC. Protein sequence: CASSQVGSGRAGTQYF.

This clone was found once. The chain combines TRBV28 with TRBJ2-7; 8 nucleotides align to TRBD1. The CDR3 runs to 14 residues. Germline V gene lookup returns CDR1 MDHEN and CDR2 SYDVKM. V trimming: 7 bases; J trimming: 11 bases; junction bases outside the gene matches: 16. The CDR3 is CASINRDRPLKKYF. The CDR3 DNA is TGTGCCAGCATAAACCGGGACAGGCCACTAAAAAAGTACTTC.

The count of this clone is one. CDR3 nucleotides: TGTGCCTGGGGGTCTAGTATAGGGGGAAAGATGAGCTATGGCTACACCTTC. Amino acids: CAWGSSIGGKMSYGYTF. The chain couples TRBV30 to TRBJ1-2; weak D call: TRBD1 (6 bases). CDR3 length: 17 amino acids. Germline CDR1 reads GTSNPN; CDR2 reads SVGIG (reference sequence). Trimming shortened V by 5 bases and J by 4 bases, and 26 bases separated the two germline ends.

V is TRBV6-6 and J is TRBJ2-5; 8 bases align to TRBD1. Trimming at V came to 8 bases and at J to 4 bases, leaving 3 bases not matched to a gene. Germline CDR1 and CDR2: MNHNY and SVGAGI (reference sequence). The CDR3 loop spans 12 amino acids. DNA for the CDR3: TGTGCCAGCGGAGGACAGGGAGAGACCCAGTACTTC. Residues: CASGGQGETQYF.

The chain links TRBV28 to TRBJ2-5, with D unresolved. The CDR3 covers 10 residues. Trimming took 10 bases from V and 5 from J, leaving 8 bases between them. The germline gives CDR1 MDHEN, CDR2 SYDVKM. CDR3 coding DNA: TGTGCCACGAAGGAGGAGACCCAGTACTTC. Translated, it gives CATKEETQYF.

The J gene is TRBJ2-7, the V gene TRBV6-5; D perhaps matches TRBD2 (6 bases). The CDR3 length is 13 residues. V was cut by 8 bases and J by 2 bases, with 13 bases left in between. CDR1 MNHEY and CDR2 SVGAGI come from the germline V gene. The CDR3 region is CASLRGSAYEQYF. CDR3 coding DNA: TGTGCCAGCTTGCGGGGCAGCGCCTACGAGCAGTACTTC.

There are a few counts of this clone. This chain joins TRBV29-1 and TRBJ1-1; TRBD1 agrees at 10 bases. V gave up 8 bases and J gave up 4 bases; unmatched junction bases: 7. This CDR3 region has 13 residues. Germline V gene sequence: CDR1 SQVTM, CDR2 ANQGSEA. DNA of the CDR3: TGCAGCTTGAGCCGGGACAGGGGCACTGAAGCTTTCTTT. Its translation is CSLSRDRGTEAFF.

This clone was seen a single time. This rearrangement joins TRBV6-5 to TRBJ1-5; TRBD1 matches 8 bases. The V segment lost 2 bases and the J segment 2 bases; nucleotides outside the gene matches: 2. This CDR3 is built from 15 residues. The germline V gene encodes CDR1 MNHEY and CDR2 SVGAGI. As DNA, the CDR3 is TGTGCCAGCAGTTACGGACAGGGCGGCAATCAGCCCCAGCATTTT. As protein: CASSYGQGGNQPQHF.

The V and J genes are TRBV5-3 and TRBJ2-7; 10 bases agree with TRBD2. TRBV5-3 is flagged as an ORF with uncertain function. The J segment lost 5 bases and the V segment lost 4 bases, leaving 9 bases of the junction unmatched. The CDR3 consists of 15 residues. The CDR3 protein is CARSGLAGEQDEQYF. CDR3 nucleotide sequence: TGTGCCAGAAGCGGGCTAGCGGGAGAGCAGGACGAGCAGTACTTC.

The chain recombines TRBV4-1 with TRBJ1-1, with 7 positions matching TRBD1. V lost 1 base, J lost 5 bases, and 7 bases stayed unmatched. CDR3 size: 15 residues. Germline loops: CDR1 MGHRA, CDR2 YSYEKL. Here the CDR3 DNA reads TGCGCCAGCAGCCAAGGAGACAGGGAGAAGACTGAAGCTTTCTTT. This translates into CASSQGDREKTEAFF.

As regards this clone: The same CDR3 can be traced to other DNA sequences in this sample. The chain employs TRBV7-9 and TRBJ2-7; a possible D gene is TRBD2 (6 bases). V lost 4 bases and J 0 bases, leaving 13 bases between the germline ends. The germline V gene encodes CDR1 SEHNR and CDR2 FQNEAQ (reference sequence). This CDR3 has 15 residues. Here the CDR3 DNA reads TGTGCCAGCAGCTCTTCCGGAGGGAGCTCCTACGAGCAGTACTTC. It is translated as CASSSSGGSSYEQYF.

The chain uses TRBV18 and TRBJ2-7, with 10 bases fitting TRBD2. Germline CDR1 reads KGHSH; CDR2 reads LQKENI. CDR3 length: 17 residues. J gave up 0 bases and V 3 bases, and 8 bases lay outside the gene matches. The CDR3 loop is CASSPPSGGTHSYEQYF. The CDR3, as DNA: TGTGCCAGCTCACCCCCTAGCGGGGGTACTCACTCCTACGAGCAGTACTTC. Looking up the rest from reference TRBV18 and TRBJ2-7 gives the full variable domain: NAGVMQNPRHLVRRRGQEARLRCSPMKGHSHVYWYRQLPEEGLKFMVYLQKENIIDESGMPKERFSAEFPKEGPSILRIQQVVRGDSAAYFCASSPPSGGTHSYEQYFGPGTRLTVT.

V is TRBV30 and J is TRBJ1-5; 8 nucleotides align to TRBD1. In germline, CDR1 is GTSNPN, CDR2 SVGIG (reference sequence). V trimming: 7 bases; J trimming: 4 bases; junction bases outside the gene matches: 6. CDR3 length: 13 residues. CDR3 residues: CAYAGTGNQPQHF. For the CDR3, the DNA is TGTGCCTATGCCGGGACAGGTAATCAGCCCCAGCATTTT.

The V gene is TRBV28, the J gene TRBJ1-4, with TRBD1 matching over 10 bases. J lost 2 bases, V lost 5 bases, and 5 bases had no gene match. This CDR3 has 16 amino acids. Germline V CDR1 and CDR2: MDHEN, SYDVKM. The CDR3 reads CASSIPGQGTNEKLFF. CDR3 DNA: TGTGCCAGCAGTATCCCGGGACAGGGGACTAATGAAAAACTGTTTTTT.

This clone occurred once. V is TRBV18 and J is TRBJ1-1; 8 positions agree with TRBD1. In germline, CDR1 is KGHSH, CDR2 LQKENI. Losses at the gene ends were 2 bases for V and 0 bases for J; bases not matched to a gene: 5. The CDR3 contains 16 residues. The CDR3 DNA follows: TGTGCCAGCTCACCAACCGGGACAGGTATGAACACTGAAGCTTTCTTT. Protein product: CASSPTGTGMNTEAFF.

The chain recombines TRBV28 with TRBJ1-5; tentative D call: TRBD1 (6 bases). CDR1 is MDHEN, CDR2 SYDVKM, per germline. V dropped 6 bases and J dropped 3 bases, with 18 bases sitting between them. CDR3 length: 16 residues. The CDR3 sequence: CASSSQDSGDNQPQHF. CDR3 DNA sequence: TGTGCCAGCAGCTCCCAGGACAGCGGGGACAATCAGCCCCAGCATTTT.

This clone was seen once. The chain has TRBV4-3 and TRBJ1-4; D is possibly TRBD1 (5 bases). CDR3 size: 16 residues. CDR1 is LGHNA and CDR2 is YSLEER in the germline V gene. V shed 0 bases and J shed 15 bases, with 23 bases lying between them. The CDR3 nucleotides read TGCGCCAGCAGCCAAGAACCGGCAGGGCGGGGACTAACGGTGTTTTTT. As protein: CASSQEPAGRGLTVFF.

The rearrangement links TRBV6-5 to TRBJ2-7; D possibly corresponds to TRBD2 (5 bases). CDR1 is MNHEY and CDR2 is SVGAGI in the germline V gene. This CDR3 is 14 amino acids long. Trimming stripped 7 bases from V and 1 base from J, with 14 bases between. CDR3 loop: CASTPEGFSYEQYF. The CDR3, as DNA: TGTGCCAGCACCCCCGAGGGCTTTTCCTACGAGCAGTACTTC.

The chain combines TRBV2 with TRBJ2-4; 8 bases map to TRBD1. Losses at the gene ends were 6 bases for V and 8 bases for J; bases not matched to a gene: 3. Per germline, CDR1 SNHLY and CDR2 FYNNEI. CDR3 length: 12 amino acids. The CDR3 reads CASRDRDDIQYF. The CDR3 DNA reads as TGTGCCAGCAGGGACAGGGACGACATTCAGTACTTC.